This TCR beta chain was recovered during a study of blood T cell repertoires in COVID-19. As for the study in general: COVID-19 samples from acute and convalescent phases originated in the United States, Italy and Spain.

Sequencing was performed with immunoSEQ multiplex PCR; in TCRdb, only in-frame clones are kept and a portion is missing. The repertoire holds 40,000 or so clones, with roughly 88% as singletons. Source material: peripheral blood. The receptor's source is a human donor in a cohort sampled during active COVID-19.

The CDR3 DNA sequence: TGTGCCAGCAGCTCCCTAGGGACAGGGCTCTACGAGCAGTACTTC. As protein: CASSSLGTGLYEQYF. The genes are TRBV7-2 and TRBJ2-7; 9 bases map to TRBD1. The germline CDR1 and CDR2 sequences are SGHTA and FQGNSA. Losses at the gene ends were 4 bases for V and 3 bases for J; bases not matched to a gene: 7. The CDR3 totals 15 residues.